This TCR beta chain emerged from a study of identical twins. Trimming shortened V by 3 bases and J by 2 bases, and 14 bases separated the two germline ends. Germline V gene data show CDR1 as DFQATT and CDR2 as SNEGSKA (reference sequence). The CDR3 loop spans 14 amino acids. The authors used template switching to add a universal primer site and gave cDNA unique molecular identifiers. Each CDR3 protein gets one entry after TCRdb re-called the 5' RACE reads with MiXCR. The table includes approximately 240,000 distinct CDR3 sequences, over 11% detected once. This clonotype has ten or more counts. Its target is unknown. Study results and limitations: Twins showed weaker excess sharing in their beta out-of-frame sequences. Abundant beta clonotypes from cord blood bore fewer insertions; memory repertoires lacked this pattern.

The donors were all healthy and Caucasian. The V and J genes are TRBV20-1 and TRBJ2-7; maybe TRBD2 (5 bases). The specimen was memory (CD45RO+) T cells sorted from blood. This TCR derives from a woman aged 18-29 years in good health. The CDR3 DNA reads TGCAGTGCTAGCAATCCTACCGGGGCCTACGAGCAGTACTTC. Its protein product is CSASNPTGAYEQYF.